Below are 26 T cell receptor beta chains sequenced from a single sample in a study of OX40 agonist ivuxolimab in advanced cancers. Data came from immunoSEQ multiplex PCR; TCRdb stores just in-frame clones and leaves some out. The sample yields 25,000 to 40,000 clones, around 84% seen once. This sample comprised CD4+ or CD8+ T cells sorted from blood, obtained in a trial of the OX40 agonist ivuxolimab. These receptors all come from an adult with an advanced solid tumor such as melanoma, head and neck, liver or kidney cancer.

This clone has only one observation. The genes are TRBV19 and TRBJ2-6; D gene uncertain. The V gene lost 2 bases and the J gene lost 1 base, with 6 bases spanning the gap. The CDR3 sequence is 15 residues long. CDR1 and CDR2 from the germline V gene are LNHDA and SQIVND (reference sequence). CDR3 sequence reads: CASSIMGSGANVLTF. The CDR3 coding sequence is TGTGCCAGTAGTATAATGGGGTCTGGGGCCAACGTCCTGACTTTC. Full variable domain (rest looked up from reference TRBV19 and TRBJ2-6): DGGITQSPKYLFRKEGQNVTLSCEQNLNHDAMYWYRQDPGQGLRLIYYSQIVNDFQKGDIAEGYSVSREKKESFPLTVTSAQKNPTAFYLCASSIMGSGANVLTFGAGSRLTVL.

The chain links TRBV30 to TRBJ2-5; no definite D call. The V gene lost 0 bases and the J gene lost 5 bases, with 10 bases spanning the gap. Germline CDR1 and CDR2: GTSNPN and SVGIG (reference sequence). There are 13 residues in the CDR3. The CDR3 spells CAWSVWSEETQYF. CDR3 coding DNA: TGTGCCTGGAGTGTATGGTCTGAGGAGACCCAGTACTTC.

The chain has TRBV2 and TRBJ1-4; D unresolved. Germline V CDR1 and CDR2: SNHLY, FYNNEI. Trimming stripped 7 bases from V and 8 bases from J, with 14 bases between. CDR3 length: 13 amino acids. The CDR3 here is CASKRQVKEKLFF. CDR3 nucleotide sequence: TGTGCCAGCAAGCGGCAGGTCAAGGAAAAACTGTTTTTT.

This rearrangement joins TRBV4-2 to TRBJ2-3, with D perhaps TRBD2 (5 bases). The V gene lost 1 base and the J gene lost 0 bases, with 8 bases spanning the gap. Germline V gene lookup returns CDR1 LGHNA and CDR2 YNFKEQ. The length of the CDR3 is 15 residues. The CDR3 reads CASSQGGSSTDTQYF. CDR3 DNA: TGTGCCAGCAGCCAAGGCGGGTCTAGCACAGATACGCAGTATTTT.

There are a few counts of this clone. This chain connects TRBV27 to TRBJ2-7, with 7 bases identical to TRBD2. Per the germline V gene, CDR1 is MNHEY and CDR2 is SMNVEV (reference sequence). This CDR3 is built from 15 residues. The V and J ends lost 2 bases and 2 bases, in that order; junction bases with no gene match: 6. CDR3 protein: CASSLASGRTYEQYF. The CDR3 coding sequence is TGTGCCAGCAGTTTAGCCTCCGGGAGGACCTACGAGCAGTACTTC.

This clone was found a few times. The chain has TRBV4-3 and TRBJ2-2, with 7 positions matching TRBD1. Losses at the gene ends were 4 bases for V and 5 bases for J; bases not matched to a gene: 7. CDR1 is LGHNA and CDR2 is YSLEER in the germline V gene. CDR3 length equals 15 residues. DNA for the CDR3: TGCGCCAGCAGCCCCGAGACAGGGTGGACCGGGGAGCTGTTTTTT. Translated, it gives CASSPETGWTGELFF.

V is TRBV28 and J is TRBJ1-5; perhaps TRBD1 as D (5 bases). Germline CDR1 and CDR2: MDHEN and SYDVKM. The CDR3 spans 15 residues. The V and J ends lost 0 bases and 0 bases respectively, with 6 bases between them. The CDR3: CASSLWDNSNQPQHF. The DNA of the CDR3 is TGTGCCAGCAGTTTATGGGACAATAGCAATCAGCCCCAGCATTTT.

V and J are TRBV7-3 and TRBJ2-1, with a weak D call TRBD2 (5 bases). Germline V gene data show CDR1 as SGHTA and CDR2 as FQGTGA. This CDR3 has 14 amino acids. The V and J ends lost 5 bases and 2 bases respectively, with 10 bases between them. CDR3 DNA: TGTGCCAGCAGCGTCTCCGGGACCTACAATGAGCAGTTCTTC. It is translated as CASSVSGTYNEQFF.

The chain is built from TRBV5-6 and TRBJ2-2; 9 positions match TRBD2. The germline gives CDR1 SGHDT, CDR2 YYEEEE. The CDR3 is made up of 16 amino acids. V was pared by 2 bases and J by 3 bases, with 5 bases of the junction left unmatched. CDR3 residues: CASSFMTSGYTGELFF. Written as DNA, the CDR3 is TGTGCCAGCAGCTTCATGACTAGCGGATACACCGGGGAGCTGTTTTTT.

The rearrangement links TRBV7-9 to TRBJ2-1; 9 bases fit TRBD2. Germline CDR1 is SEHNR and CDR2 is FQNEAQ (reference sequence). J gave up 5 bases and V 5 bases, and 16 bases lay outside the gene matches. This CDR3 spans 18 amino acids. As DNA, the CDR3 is TGTGCCAGCAGCCCAGTCTTAGGTAGCGGGAGTCGTCACAATGAGCAGTTCTTC. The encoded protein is CASSPVLGSGSRHNEQFF.

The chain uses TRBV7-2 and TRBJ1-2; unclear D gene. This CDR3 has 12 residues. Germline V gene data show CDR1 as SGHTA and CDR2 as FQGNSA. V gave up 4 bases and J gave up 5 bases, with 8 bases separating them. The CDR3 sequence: CASSSIGYGYTF. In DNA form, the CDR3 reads TGTGCCAGCAGCTCGATAGGGTATGGCTACACCTTC. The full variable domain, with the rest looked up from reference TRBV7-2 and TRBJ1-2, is GAGVSQSPSNKVTEKGKDVELRCDPISGHTALYWYRQSLGQGLEFLIYFQGNSAPDKSGLPSDRFSAERTGGSVSTLTIQRTQQEDSAVYLCASSSIGYGYTFGSGTRLTVV.

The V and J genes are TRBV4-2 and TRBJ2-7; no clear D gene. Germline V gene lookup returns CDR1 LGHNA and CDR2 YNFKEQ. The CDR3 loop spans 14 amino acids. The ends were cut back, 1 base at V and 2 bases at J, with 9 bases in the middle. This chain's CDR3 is CASSQVERTYEQYF. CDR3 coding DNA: TGTGCCAGCAGCCAAGTTGAGAGAACCTACGAGCAGTACTTC.

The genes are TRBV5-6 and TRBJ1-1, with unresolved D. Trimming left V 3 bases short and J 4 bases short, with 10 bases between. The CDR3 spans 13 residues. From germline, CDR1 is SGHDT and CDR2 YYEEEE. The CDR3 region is CASSSGGRTEAFF. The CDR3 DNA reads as TGTGCCAGCAGCTCAGGAGGGCGCACTGAAGCTTTCTTT.

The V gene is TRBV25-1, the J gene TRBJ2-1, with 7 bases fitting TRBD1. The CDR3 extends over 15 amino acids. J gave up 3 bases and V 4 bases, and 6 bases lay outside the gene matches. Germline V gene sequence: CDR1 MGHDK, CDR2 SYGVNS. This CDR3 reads CASSGWTGDYNEQFF. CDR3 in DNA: TGTGCCAGCAGTGGATGGACAGGAGACTACAATGAGCAGTTCTTC.

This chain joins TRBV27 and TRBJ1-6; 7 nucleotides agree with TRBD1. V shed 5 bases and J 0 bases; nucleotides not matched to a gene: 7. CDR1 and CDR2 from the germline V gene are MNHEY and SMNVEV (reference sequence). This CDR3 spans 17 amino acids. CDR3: CASSPSTGASYNSPLHF. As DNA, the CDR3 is TGTGCCAGCAGTCCGTCAACAGGGGCCTCCTATAATTCACCCCTCCACTTT.

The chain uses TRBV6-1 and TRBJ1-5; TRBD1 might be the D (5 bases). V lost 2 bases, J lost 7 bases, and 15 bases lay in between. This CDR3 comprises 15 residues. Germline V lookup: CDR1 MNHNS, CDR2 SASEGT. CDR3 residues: CASSEWWGPGQPQHF. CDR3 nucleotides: TGTGCCAGCAGTGAATGGTGGGGCCCCGGGCAGCCCCAGCATTTT.

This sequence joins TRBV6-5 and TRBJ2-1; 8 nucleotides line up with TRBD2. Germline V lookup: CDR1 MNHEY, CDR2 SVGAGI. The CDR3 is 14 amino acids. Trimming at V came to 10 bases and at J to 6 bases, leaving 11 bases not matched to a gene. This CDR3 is CATTGGGRGNEQFF. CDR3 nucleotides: TGTGCCACCACCGGGGGGGGCCGGGGCAATGAGCAGTTCTTC.

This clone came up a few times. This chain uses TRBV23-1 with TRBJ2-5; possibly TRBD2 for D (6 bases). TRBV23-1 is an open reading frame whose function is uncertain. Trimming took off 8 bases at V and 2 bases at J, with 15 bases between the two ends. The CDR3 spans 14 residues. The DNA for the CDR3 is TGCGCCAGCTCACGGACGGGGGAACAAGAGACCCAGTACTTC. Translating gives CASSRTGEQETQYF.

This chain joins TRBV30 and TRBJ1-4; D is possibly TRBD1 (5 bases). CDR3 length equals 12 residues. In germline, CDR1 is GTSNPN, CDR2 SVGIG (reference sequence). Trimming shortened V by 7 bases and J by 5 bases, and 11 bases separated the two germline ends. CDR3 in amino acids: CASTGPNEKLFF. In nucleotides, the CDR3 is TGTGCCTCAACAGGTCCAAATGAAAAACTGTTTTTT.

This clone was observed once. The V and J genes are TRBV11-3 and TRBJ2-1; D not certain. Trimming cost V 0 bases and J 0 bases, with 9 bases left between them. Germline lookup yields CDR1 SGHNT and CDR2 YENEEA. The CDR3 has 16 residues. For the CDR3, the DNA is TGTGCCAGCAGCTTAGATCTAAGGAGCTCCTACAATGAGCAGTTCTTC. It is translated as CASSLDLRSSYNEQFF.

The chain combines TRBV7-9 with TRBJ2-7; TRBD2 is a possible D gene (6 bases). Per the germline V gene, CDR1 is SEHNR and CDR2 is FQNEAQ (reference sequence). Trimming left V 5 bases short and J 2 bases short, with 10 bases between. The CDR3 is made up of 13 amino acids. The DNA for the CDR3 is TGTGCCAGCAGCCCCACGGGAGCCTACGAGCAGTACTTC. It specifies CASSPTGAYEQYF.

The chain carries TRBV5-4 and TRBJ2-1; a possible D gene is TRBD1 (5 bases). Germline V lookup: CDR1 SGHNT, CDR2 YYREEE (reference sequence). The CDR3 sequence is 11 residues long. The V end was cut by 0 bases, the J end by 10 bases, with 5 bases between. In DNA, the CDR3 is TGTGCCAGCAGCTTGGGACAGGAGCAGTTCTTC. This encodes CASSLGQEQFF.

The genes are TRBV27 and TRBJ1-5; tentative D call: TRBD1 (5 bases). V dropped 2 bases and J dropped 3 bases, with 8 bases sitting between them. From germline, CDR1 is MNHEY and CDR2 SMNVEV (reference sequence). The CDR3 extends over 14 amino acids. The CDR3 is CASSLRGSNQPQHF. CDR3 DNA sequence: TGTGCCAGCAGTTTAAGGGGATCCAATCAGCCCCAGCATTTT.

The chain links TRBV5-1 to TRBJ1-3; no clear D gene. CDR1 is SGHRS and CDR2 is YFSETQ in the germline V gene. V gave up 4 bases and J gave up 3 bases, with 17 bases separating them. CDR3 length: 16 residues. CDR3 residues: CASSIRAGEGGNTIYF. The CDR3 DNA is TGCGCCAGCAGCATCCGGGCCGGCGAAGGTGGAAACACCATATATTTT.

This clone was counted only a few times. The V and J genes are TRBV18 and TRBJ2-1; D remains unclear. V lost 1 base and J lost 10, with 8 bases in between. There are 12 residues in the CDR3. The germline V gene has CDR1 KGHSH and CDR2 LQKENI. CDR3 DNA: TGTGCCAGCTCACCACATGGTATGGAGCAGTTCTTC. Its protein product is CASSPHGMEQFF.

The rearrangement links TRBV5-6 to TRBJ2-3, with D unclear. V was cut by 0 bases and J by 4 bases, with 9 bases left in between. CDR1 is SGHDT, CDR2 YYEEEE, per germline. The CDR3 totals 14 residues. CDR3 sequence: CASSLAYAADTQYF. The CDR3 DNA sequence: TGTGCCAGCAGCTTGGCCTATGCCGCAGATACGCAGTATTTT. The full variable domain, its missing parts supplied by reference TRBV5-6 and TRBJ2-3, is DAGVTQSPTHLIKTRGQQVTLRCSPKSGHDTVSWYQQALGQGPQFIFQYYEEEERQRGNFPDRFSGHQFPNYSSELNVNALLLGDSALYLCASSLAYAADTQYFGPGTRLTVL.